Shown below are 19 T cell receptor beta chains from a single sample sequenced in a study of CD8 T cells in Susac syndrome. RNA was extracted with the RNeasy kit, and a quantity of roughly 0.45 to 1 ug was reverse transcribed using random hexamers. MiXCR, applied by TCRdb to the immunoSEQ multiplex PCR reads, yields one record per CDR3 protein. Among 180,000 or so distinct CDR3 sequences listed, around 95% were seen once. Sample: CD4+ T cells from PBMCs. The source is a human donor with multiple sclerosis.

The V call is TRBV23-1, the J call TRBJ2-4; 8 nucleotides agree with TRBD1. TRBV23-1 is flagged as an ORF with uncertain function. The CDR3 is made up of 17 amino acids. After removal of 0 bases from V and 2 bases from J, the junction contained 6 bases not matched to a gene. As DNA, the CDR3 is TGCGCCAGCAGTCAATCGAGCACAGGGGGAACCAAAAACATTCAGTACTTC. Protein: CASSQSSTGGTKNIQYF.

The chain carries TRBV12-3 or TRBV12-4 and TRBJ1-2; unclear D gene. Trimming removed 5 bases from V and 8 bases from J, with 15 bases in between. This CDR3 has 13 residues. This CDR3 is CASSTGNPKGYTF. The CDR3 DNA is TGTGCCAGCAGTACCGGGAATCCCAAAGGCTACACCTTC.

CDR3 coding DNA: TGTGCCAGCAGCCAAGGTCGTGGGCCACTCTACGAGCAGTACTTC. Amino acids: CASSQGRGPLYEQYF. This chain uses TRBV14 with TRBJ2-7; no reliable D call. The CDR3 runs to 15 residues. Deletions cut 1 base from V and 3 bases from J, with 13 bases between. Germline V gene sequence: CDR1 SGHDN, CDR2 FVKESK.

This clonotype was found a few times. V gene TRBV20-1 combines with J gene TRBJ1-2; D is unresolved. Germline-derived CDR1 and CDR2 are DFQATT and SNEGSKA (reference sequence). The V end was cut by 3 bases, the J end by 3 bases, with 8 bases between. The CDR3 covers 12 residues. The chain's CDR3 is CSARNRDYGYTF. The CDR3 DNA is TGCAGTGCTAGGAATAGGGACTATGGCTACACCTTC.

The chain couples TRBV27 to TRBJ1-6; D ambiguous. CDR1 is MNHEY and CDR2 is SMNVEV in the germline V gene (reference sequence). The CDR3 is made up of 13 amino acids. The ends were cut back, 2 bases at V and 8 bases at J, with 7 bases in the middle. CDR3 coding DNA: TGTGCCAGCAGTTTAATATGGGATTCACCCCTCCACTTT. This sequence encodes CASSLIWDSPLHF.

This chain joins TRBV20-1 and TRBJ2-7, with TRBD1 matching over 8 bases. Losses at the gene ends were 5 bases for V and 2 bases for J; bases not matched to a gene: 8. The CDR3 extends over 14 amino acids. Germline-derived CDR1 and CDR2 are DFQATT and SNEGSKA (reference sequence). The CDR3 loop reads CSASPPGQAYEQYF. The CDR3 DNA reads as TGCAGTGCTTCTCCCCCGGGACAGGCCTACGAGCAGTACTTC.

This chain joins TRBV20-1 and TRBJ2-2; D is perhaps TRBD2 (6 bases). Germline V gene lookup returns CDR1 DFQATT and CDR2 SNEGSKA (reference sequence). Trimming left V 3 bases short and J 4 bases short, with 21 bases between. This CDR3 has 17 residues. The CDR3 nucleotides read TGCAGTGCTAGGATCCCTACCGGCGGGGTGAGCACCGGGGAGCTGTTTTTT. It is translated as CSARIPTGGVSTGELFF.

The CDR3 protein is CSARAPSGGRNTQYF. The CDR3 nucleotides are TGCAGTGCTAGAGCCCCTAGCGGGGGCAGAAATACGCAGTATTTT. V and J are TRBV20-1 and TRBJ2-3, with 10 nucleotides matching TRBD2. V was pared by 1 base and J by 7 bases, with 8 bases of the junction left unmatched. This CDR3 has 15 residues. Germline V gene data show CDR1 as DFQATT and CDR2 as SNEGSKA (reference sequence).

The DNA for the CDR3 is TGTGCCAGCACCCAAACGGTTGGGAAACTGTTTTTT. Amino acids: CASTQTVGKLFF. The rearrangement joins TRBV2 to TRBJ1-4; D not certain. Germline V gives CDR1 SNHLY, CDR2 FYNNEI. This CDR3 spans 12 amino acids. Trimming shortened V by 7 bases and J by 11 bases, and 14 bases separated the two germline ends.

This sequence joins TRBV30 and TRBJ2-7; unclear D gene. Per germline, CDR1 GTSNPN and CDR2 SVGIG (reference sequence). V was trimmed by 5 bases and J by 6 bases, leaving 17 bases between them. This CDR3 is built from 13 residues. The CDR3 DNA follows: TGTGCCTGGGATCCCCTCGTAGGTTCCGAGCAGTACTTC. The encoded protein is CAWDPLVGSEQYF.

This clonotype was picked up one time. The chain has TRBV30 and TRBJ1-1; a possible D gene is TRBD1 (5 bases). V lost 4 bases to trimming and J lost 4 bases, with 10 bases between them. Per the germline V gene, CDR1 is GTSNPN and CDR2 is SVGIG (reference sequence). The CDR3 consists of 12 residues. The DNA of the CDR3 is TGTGCCTGGATTAACAGGATCACTGAAGCTTTCTTT. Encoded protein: CAWINRITEAFF.

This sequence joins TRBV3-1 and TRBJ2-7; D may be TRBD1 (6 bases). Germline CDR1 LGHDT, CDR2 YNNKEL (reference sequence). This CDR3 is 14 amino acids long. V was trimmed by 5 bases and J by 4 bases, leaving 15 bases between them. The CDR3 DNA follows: TGTGCCAGCAGCACAAGACCTCAGGGGTACGAGCAGTACTTC. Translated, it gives CASSTRPQGYEQYF.

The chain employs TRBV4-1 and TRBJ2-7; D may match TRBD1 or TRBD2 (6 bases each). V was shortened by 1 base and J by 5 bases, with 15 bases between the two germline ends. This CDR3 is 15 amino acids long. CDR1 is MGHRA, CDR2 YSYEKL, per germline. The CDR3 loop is CASSQGGANIDEQYF. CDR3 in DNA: TGCGCCAGCAGCCAAGGGGGGGCGAATATCGACGAGCAGTACTTC.

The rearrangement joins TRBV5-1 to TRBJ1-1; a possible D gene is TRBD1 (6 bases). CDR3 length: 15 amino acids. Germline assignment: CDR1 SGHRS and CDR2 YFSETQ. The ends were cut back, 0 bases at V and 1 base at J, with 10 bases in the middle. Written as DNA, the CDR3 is TGCGCCAGCAGCTTGGCGGGGGGGCAGAACACTGAAGCTTTCTTT. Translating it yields CASSLAGGQNTEAFF.

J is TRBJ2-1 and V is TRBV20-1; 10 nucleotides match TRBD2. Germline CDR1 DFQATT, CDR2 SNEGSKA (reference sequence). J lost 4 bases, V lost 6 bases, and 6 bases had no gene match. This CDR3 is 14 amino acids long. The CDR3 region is CSAESGGAYNEQFF. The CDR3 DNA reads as TGCAGTGCAGAGAGCGGGGGGGCGTACAATGAGCAGTTCTTC.

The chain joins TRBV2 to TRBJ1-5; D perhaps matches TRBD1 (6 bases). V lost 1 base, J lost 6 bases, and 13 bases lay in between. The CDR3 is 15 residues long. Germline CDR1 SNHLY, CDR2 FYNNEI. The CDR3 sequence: CASSEGGGESQPQHF. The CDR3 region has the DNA TGTGCCAGCAGTGAAGGAGGGGGTGAGAGTCAGCCCCAGCATTTT.

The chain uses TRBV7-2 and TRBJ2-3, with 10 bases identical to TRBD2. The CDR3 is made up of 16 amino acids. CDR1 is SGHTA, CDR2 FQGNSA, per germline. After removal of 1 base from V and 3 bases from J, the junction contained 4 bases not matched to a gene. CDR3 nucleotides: TGTGCCAGCAGCTTAGTGGCTAGCGGGGGTACAGATACGCAGTATTTT. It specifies CASSLVASGGTDTQYF.

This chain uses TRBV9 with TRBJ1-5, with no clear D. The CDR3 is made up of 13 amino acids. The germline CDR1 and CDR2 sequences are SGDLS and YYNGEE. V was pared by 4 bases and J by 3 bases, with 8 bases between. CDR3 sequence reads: CASSLDYNQPQHF. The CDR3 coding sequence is TGTGCCAGCAGCCTAGACTACAATCAGCCCCAGCATTTT. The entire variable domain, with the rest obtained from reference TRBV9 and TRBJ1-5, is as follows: DSGVTQTPKHLITATGQRVTLRCSPRSGDLSVYWYQQSLDQGLQFLIQYYNGEERAKGNILERFSAQQFPDLHSELNLSSLELGDSALYFCASSLDYNQPQHFGDGTRLSIL.

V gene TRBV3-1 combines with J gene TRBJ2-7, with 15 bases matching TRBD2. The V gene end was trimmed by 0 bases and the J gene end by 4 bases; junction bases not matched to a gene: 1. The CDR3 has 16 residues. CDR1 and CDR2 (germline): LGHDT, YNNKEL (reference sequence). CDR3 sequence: CASSQDGTSGGYEQYF. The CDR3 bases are TGTGCCAGCAGCCAAGACGGGACTAGCGGGGGGTACGAGCAGTACTTC.